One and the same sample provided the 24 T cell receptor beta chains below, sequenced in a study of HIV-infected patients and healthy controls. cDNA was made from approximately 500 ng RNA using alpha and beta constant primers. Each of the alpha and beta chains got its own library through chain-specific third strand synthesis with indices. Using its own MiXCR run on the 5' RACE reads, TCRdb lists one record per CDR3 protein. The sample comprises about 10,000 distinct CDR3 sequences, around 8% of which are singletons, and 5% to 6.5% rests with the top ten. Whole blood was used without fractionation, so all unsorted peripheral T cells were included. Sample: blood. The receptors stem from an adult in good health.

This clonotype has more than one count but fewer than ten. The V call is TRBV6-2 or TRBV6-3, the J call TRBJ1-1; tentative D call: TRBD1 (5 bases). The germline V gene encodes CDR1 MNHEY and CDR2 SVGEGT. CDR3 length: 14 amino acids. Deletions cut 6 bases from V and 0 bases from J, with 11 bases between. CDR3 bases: TGTGCCAGCAGGTATGACAGCATGAACACTGAAGCTTTCTTT. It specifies CASRYDSMNTEAFF.

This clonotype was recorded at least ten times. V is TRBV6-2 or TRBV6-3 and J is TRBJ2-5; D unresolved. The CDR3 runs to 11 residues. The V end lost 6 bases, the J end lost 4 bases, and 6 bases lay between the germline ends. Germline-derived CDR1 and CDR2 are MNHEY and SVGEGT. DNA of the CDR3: TGTGCCAGCAGACAAGGAGAGACCCAGTACTTC. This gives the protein CASRQGETQYF.

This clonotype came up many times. The CDR3 DNA reads TGTGCCAGCAGCCTGCGGACAGAATATAGCAATCAGCCCCAGCATTTT. Translation gives CASSLRTEYSNQPQHF. This chain connects TRBV11-2 to TRBJ1-5; perhaps TRBD1 as D (6 bases). V was pared by 5 bases and J by 0 bases, with 14 bases between. Germline CDR1 SGHAT, CDR2 FQNNGV. The CDR3 is made up of 16 amino acids. The whole variable domain, remainder taken from reference TRBV11-2 and TRBJ1-5, is EAGVAQSPRYKIIEKRQSVAFWCNPISGHATLYWYQQILGQGPKLLIQFQNNGVVDDSQLPKDRFSAERLKGVDSTLKIQPAKLEDSAVYLCASSLRTEYSNQPQHFGDGTRLSIL.

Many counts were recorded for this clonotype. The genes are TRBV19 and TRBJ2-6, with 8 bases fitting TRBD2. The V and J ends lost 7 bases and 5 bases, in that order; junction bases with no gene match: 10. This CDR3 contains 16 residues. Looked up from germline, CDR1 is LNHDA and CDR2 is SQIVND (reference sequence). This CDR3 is CASKASGFQRANVLTF. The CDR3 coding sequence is TGTGCCAGTAAGGCTAGCGGGTTTCAAAGGGCCAACGTCCTGACTTTC.

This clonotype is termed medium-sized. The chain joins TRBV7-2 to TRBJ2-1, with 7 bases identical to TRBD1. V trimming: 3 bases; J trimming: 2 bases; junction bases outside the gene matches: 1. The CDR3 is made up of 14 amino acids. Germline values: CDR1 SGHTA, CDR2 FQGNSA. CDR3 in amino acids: CASSFGQAYNEQFF. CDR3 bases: TGTGCCAGCAGCTTTGGACAGGCCTACAATGAGCAGTTCTTC.

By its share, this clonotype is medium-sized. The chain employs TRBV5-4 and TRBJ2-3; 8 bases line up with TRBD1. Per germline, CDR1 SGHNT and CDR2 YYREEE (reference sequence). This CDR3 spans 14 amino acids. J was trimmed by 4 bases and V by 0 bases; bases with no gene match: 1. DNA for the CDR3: TGTGCCAGCAGCTTGGCAGGGGGCCCAGATACGCAGTATTTT. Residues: CASSLAGGPDTQYF.

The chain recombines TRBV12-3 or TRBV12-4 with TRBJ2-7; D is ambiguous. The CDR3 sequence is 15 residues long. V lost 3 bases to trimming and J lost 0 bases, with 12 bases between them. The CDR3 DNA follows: TGTGCCAGCAGTTTGTCAATTACAAGCTCCTACGAGCAGTACTTC. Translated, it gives CASSLSITSSYEQYF.

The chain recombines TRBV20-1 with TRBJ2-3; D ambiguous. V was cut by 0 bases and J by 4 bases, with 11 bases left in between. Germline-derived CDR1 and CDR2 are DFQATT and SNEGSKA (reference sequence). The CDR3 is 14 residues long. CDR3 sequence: CSARDQYIPDTQYF. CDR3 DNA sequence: TGCAGTGCTAGAGATCAGTACATTCCAGATACGCAGTATTTT.

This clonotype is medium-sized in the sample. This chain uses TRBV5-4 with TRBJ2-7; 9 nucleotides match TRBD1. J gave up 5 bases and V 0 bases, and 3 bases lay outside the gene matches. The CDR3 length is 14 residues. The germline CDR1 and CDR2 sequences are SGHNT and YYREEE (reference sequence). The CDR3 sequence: CASSLEGTGNEQYF. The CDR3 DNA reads TGTGCCAGCAGCTTGGAAGGGACAGGGAACGAGCAGTACTTC.

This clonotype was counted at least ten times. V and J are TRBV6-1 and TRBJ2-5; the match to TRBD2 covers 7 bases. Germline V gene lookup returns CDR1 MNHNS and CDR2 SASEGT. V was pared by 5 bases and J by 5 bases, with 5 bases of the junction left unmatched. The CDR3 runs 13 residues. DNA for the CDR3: TGTGCCAGCAGTCGCGGGGGTGGGGAGACCCAGTACTTC. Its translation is CASSRGGGETQYF.

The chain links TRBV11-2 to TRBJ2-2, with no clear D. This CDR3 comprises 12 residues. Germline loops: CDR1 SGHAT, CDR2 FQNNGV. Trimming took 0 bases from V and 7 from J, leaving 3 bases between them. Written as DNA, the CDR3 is TGTGCCAGCAGCTTAGAGGGCGGGGAGCTGTTTTTT. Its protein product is CASSLEGGELFF.

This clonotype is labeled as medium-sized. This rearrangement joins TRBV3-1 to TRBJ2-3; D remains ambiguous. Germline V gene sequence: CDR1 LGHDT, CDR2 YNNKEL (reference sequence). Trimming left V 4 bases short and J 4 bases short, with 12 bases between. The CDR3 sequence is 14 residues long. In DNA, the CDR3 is TGTGCCAGCAGCCCTAAAATCAGCGCAGATACGCAGTATTTT. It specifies CASSPKISADTQYF.

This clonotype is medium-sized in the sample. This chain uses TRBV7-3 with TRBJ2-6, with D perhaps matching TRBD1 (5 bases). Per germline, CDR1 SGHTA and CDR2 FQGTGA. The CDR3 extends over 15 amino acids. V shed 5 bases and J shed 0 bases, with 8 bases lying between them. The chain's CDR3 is CASSLDTSGANVLTF. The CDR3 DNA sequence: TGTGCCAGCAGCCTGGACACCTCTGGGGCCAACGTCCTGACTTTC.

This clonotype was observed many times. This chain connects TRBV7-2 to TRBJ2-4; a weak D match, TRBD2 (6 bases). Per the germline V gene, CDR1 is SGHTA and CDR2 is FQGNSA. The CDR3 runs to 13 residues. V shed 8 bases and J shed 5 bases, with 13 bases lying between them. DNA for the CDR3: TGTGCCAGCCGTCGGCGGGGAGAAAACATTCAGTACTTC. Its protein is CASRRRGENIQYF. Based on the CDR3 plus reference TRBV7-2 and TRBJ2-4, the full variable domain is GAGVSQSPSNKVTEKGKDVELRCDPISGHTALYWYRQSLGQGLEFLIYFQGNSAPDKSGLPSDRFSAERTGGSVSTLTIQRTQQEDSAVYLCASRRRGENIQYFGAGTRLSVL.

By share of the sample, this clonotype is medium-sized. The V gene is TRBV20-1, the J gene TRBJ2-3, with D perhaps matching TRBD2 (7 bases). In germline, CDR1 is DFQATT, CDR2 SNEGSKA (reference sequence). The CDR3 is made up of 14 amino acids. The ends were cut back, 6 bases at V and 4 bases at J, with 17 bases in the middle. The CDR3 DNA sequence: TGCAGTGCCGGGGGGCAGTTAGGTTCAGATACGCAGTATTTT. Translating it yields CSAGGQLGSDTQYF.

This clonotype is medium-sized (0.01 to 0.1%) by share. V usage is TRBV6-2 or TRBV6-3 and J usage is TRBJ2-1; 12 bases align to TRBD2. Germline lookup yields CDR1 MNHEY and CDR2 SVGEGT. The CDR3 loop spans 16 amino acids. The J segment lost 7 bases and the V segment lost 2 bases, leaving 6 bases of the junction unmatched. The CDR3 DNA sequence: TGTGCCAGCAGTTACCCGAGGACTAGCGGGACGAATGAGCAGTTCTTC. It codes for CASSYPRTSGTNEQFF.

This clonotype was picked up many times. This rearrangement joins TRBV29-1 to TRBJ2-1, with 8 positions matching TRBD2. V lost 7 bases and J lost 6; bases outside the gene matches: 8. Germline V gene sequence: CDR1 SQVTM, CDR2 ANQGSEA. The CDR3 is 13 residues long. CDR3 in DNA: TGCAGCGCCCGCCCCGGGGGGGGCAATGAGCAGTTCTTC. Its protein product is CSARPGGGNEQFF.

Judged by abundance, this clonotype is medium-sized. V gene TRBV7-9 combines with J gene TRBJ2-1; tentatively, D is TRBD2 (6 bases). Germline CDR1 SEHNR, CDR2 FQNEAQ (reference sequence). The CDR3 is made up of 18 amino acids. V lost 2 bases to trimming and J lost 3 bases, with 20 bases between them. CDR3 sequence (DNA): TGTGCCAGCAGCTTAAGGCCCCCCCCTAGCGTAAACTACAATGAGCAGTTCTTC. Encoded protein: CASSLRPPPSVNYNEQFF.

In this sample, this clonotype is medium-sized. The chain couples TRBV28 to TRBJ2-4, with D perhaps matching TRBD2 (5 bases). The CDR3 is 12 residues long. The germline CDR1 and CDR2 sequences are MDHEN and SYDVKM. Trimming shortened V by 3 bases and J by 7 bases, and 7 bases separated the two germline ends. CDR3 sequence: CASSFRRNIQYF. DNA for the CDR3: TGTGCCAGCAGTTTCCGGAGGAACATTCAGTACTTC. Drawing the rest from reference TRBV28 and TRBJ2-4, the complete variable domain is DVKVTQSSRYLVKRTGEKVFLECVQDMDHENMFWYRQDPGLGLRLIYFSYDVKMKEKGDIPEGYSVSREKKERFSLILESASTNQTSMYLCASSFRRNIQYFGAGTRLSVL.

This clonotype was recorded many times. CDR3 in amino acids: CGLGVSETQYF. The CDR3 DNA is TGCGGGCTCGGAGTGAGTGAGACCCAGTACTTC. The chain combines TRBV20-1 with TRBJ2-5; no definite D call. The CDR3 is 11 amino acids. From germline, CDR1 is DFQATT and CDR2 SNEGSKA (reference sequence).

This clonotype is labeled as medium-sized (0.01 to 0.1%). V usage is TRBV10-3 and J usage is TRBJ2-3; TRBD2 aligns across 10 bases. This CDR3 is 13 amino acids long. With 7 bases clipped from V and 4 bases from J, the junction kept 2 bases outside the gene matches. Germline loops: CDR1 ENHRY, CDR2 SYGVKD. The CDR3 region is CAIKGTSADTQYF. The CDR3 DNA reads TGTGCCATCAAAGGGACTAGCGCAGATACGCAGTATTTT.

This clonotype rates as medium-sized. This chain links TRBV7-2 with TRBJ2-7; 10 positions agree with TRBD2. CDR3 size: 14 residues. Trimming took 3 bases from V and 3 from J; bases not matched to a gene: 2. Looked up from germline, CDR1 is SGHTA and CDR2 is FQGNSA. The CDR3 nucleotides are TGTGCCAGCAGCTTGGCTAGCGGGAGCTACGAGCAGTACTTC. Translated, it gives CASSLASGSYEQYF.

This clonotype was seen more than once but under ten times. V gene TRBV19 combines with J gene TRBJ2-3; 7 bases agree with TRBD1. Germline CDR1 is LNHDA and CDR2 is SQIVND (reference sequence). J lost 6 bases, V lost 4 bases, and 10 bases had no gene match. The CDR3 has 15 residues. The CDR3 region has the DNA TGTGCCAGTAGTAAAACGACAGGGAATGCCGATACGCAGTATTTT. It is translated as CASSKTTGNADTQYF.

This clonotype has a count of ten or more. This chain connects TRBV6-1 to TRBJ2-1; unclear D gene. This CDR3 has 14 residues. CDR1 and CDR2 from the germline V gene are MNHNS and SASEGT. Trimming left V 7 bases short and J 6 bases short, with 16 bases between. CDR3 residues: CASINKRGTNEQFF. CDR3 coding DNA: TGTGCCAGCATAAACAAGCGAGGAACCAATGAGCAGTTCTTC.